Sequencing of this T cell receptor beta chain was carried out in a study of shared clonotypes between healthy human individuals (dated by TCRdb to 2020 to 2021). Looking at the study overall: The cohort comprised two women and a few men aged 18 to 49 years. For each donor, CD4 naive and CD4 memory were each run on three plates, CD8 naive on two plates, and CD8 memory on one plate. The study deeply sequenced blood TCR repertoires of about 5 healthy adults to estimate repertoire size and the extent of clonotype sharing between individuals. To increase sequencing depth and limit assay-specific biases, TCR repertoire library preparation and sequencing were carried out by different laboratories using diverse techniques. Each donor's leukapheresis produced roughly between about 0.85 and 10 billion PBMCs.

Using the deep immunoSEQ assay, multiplex PCR amplified TCR CDR3 regions from genomic DNA. Extracted genomic DNA from each cell subset was distributed evenly across all wells of several immunoSEQ 96-well plates, and each plate was treated as a replicate. For sorted subsets, about 220 ng of genomic DNA, equivalent to around 31,000 T cell genomes, went into each replicate PCR. The purified libraries were quantified using a Qubit 3.0 fluorometer, sized with a Bioanalyzer 2100, and then quantified again using the KAPA Library Quantification kit. Every immunoSEQ 96-well plate was sequenced on a dedicated single-read 150-cycle Illumina NextSeq 550 flow cell. On the study's bioinformatics: The immunoSEQ output contained only junctional sequences without quality scores, so filtering could not match that applied to full-length reads. To assign V/J genes and CDR3, sequences were annotated using PyIR, a Python wrapper for IgBLAST v1.9, with IMGT germline references. Reads with weak V/J assignments (E-value above 1e-6), missing CDR3, stop codons, out-of-frame junctions, or ambiguous translated residues were removed. V3J clonotypes were defined by identical inferred V gene, J gene, and CDR3 amino acid sequence. Percentage overlap between repertoires was computed as shared unique clonotypes divided by the size of the smaller repertoire. RTK rarefaction, the Chao1 estimator, and Recon v2.1 estimates of unobserved clonotypes were used to assess repertoire richness. Generation probabilities were computed with OLGA for all TCRbeta clonotypes obtained by the gDNA method from a handful of donors. TCRdb limited this immuneACCESS table to in-frame rearrangements with V and J called. A share of clones is missing; checked studies link under half to unresolved V genes, and the rest is unexplained. The V and J calls and clone size come from that table; D and trimming were worked out from the DNA. Present in this sample are more than 2,000,000 clones, 85% to 95% of which were seen just once. The ten largest make up around 0.14% of the sample.

Paper-wide results and their limitations: Around 5% of naive CD4, 3.5% of naive CD8, roughly 2.4% of memory CD4, and 0.4% of memory CD8 clonotypes were shared across a few donors. Pairwise subsampling indicated that sequencing depth was expected to affect the degree of clonotype sharing among donors. Naive subsets generally had larger estimated clonotype richness than memory subsets did. Higher generation probabilities were observed for clonotypes shared by all four sorted-subset donors than for non-shared clonotypes. The small number of donors limited the genetic and exposure-history diversity represented. Sampling was restricted to blood, and TCR repertoires in tissues likely differ from the TCR repertoires found in blood. Even with the large sequencing depth, rarefaction of the sorted-subset datasets indicated that sequencing was incomplete.

Note on this clone: Its antigen remains unidentified. Nothing much larger sits one base from this clone, and base qualities are not available.

Relative to germline, V is 4 bases shorter and J is 4 bases shorter, with 11 bases between their ends. Looking up the germline V gene yields CDR1 MGHRA and CDR2 YSYEKL. The cysteine opens and the phenylalanine closes a CDR3 of 14 amino acids. Left in the record is the CDR3 DNA by itself, 42 bases read in frame from the first base. The donors were healthy, HIV-negative adults who had no recently reported acute infections or vaccinations. Every donor was a Caucasian adult living in Nashville, Tennessee, USA. CD4+ T cells were enriched through magnetic negative selection, after which naive cells were positively selected on CD45RA and the remaining negative fraction served as the memory subset. After blood collection by leukapheresis, PBMCs were isolated using Ficoll-Histopaque density gradient centrifugation and then cryopreserved in the vapor phase of liquid nitrogen. Analytical flow cytometry was used to check the purity and quantity of every magnetically sorted T cell population. From each sorted fraction, genomic DNA was isolated and quantified by UV absorbance on a Nanodrop 2000c.

The rearrangement joined TRBV4-1 to TRBJ2-1; a tentative D match to TRBD2 spans 6 bases. This clonotype was obtained from a man between 18 and 29 years old in good health. The material sequenced was naive CD4+ T cells sorted from blood. The cell subset or site label here, explained by the study, means: CD45RA+ positively selected. For the CDR3, the sequence is CASSPGLAYNEQFF. The DNA reads TGCGCCAGCAGCCCGGGACTGGCTTACAATGAGCAGTTCTTC.